The next 2 T cell receptor beta chains were all read from a single sample in a study of blood T cell repertoires in COVID-19. TCRdb's copy holds only in-frame clones and misses some; the assay was immunoSEQ multiplex PCR. The repertoire holds 95,000 to 100,000 clones, with 80% to 90% as singletons. Sequencing was done on a sample of peripheral blood. These receptors were taken from a woman in her thirties with acute or convalescent COVID-19.

This chain uses TRBV5-8 with TRBJ2-2; TRBD1 agrees at 10 bases. Germline CDR1 reads SGHTS; CDR2 reads YDEGEE. V lost 3 bases to trimming and J lost 0 bases; unmatched junction nucleotides: 2. The CDR3 has 16 amino acids. The CDR3 protein is CASSSGTGANTGELFF. CDR3 sequence (DNA): TGTGCCAGCAGCTCTGGGACAGGGGCGAACACCGGGGAGCTGTTTTTT. Based on the CDR3 plus reference TRBV5-8 and TRBJ2-2, the full variable domain is EAGVTQSPTHLIKTRGQQATLRCSPISGHTSVYWYQQALGLGLQFLLWYDEGEERNRGNFPPRFSGRQFPNYSSELNVNALELEDSALYLCASSSGTGANTGELFFGEGSRLTVL.

The genes are TRBV2 and TRBJ2-7; TRBD1 matches at 8 bases. The CDR3 covers 16 residues. Germline V gives CDR1 SNHLY, CDR2 FYNNEI. V was clipped by 8 bases and J by 0 bases; unmatched bases: 12. In DNA form, the CDR3 reads TGTGCCAGCGAGAGTTCCCCGGGACAGGCCTCCTACGAGCAGTACTTC. Translating gives CASESSPGQASYEQYF. The variable domain in full, completed from reference TRBV2 and TRBJ2-7, reads EPEVTQTPSHQVTQMGQEVILRCVPISNHLYFYWYRQILGQKVEFLVSFYNNEISEKSEIFDDQFSVERPDGSNFTLKIRSTKLEDSAMYFCASESSPGQASYEQYFGPGTRLTVT.